The 17 T cell receptor beta chains in this list originate from one sample, sequenced in a study of T-cell reconstitution after alpha-beta-depleted transplantation in children. During its preparation, the TCRbeta library received unique molecular identifiers. In TCRdb, the PCR reads were re-called with MiXCR into one record per CDR3 protein. In the table there are some 300,000 distinct CDR3 sequences, about a tenth of which are singletons. The sequences come from PBMCs, collected before TCRalphabeta/CD19-depleted stem cell transplant. The source of these receptors is a boy under two years old with acute myeloid leukemia, due to receive a stem cell transplant.

Of note for this clonotype: Germline is not matched at one junction end, which may reflect a read error. V and J are TRBV10-3 and TRBJ2-7; the match to TRBD2 covers 12 bases. CDR3 length: 17 residues. Germline V gives CDR1 ENHRY, CDR2 SYGVKD. CDR3 region: CAISAAPSGRVEGEQHF. CDR3 DNA sequence: TGTGCCATCAGTGCGGCCCCTAGCGGGAGGGTAGAGGGCGAGCAGCACTTC.

This clonotype was recorded at least ten times. The V call is TRBV10-3, the J call TRBJ2-5, with 7 bases matching TRBD1. CDR3 size: 12 residues. CDR1 is ENHRY and CDR2 is SYGVKD in the germline V gene. The trim removed 9 bases at V and 2 bases at J, leaving 3 bases unmatched. The CDR3 region is CAIGTVQETQYF. The CDR3 coding sequence is TGTGCCATTGGGACAGTTCAAGAGACCCAGTACTTC.

This clonotype showed up many times. J is TRBJ2-5 and V is TRBV6-5; weak D call: TRBD1 (6 bases). The V end lost 2 bases, the J end lost 1 base, and 17 bases lay between the germline ends. CDR3 length: 17 residues. Per the germline V gene, CDR1 is MNHEY and CDR2 is SVGAGI. The CDR3 nucleotides read TGTGCCAGCAGTTACGGCAGGGGCGATTTCGTCCAAGAGACCCAGTACTTC. It codes for CASSYGRGDFVQETQYF.

This clonotype appeared many times. The chain employs TRBV11-2 and TRBJ2-5; 9 positions agree with TRBD1. CDR1 is SGHAT and CDR2 is FQNNGV in the germline V gene. V lost 2 bases, J lost 7 bases, and 14 bases stayed unmatched. The CDR3 is 17 residues long. The CDR3 protein is CASSLTGTGSRVATQYF. The CDR3 coding sequence is TGTGCCAGCAGCTTAACCGGGACAGGGAGTAGAGTTGCGACCCAGTACTTC.

Many counts were recorded for this clonotype. J is TRBJ2-2 and V is TRBV29-1; D is unresolved. Deletions cut 4 bases from V and 0 bases from J, with 9 bases between. The CDR3 is made up of 14 amino acids. Germline V gene data show CDR1 as SQVTM and CDR2 as ANQGSEA. The CDR3 region has the DNA TGCAGCGTTGTGGGGAACGCGAACACCGGGGAGCTGTTTTTT. This translates into CSVVGNANTGELFF.

This clonotype occurred a few times. The V call is TRBV18, the J call TRBJ2-1; 10 nucleotides line up with TRBD1. Trimming took 3 bases from V and 8 from J; bases not matched to a gene: 7. This CDR3 is 15 amino acids long. Germline-derived CDR1 and CDR2 are KGHSH and LQKENI. The CDR3 sequence: CASSPGTGEIDEQFF. The CDR3, as DNA: TGTGCCAGCTCACCTGGGACAGGGGAGATCGATGAGCAGTTCTTC.

This clonotype has a count of ten or more. This chain connects TRBV11-1 to TRBJ2-7; TRBD2 matches 7 bases. V was clipped by 3 bases and J by 0 bases; unmatched bases: 17. Germline V gene data show CDR1 as SGHAT and CDR2 as FQDESV (reference sequence). This CDR3 contains 19 residues. Written as DNA, the CDR3 is TGTGCCAGCAGCTTTACCATTATGGCTTTTGGCGGGAGCTCCTACGAGCAGTACTTC. Its protein product is CASSFTIMAFGGSSYEQYF.

V and J are TRBV12-3 or TRBV12-4 and TRBJ2-7; D is uncertain. The V end was cut by 2 bases, the J end by 3 bases, with 14 bases between. The CDR3 has 15 residues. This chain's CDR3 is CASSLWETRSYEQYF. The CDR3 coding sequence is TGTGCCAGCAGTTTATGGGAAACCCGGAGCTACGAGCAGTACTTC.

This clonotype was observed a handful of times. This chain links TRBV27 with TRBJ2-7; D is unresolved. The germline gives CDR1 MNHEY, CDR2 SMNVEV (reference sequence). The length of the CDR3 is 12 residues. Trimming shortened V by 6 bases and J by 0 bases, and 6 bases separated the two germline ends. CDR3: CASRAASYEQYF. Written as DNA, the CDR3 is TGTGCCAGCAGGGCCGCCTCCTACGAGCAGTACTTC.

This clonotype has a count of ten or more. The chain is built from TRBV29-1 and TRBJ2-5; no definite D call. Germline V gene lookup returns CDR1 SQVTM and CDR2 ANQGSEA. This CDR3 is built from 13 residues. V lost 6 bases and J lost 5, with 16 bases in between. CDR3 DNA sequence: TGCAGCGTGAACGGTGGGGTAGGGGAGACCCAGTACTTC. This codes for CSVNGGVGETQYF.

This clonotype came up many times. The chain combines TRBV4-3 with TRBJ2-7; no clear D gene. Germline lookup yields CDR1 LGHNA and CDR2 YSLEER. The CDR3 covers 16 residues. The V end lost 1 base, the J end lost 1 base, and 14 bases lay between the germline ends. CDR3 sequence: CASSQVLGQVSYEQYF. The CDR3 DNA is TGCGCCAGCAGCCAAGTTTTAGGGCAGGTGTCCTACGAGCAGTACTTC.

With regard to this clonotype: A much larger clone differs by one base, so this may be a read error. As DNA, the CDR3 is TGTGCCAGCAGTTTGGCCGCGGAGGTGGGCAATCAGCCCCAGCATTTT. It is translated as CASSLAAEVGNQPQHF. The chain is built from TRBV28 and TRBJ1-5, with D unresolved. Germline loops: CDR1 MDHEN, CDR2 SYDVKM. The CDR3 extends over 16 amino acids. Trimming removed 3 bases from V and 2 bases from J, with 14 bases in between.

J is TRBJ2-4 and V is TRBV7-9; 10 bases agree with TRBD1. CDR3 size: 14 residues. CDR1 is SEHNR, CDR2 FQNEAQ, per germline (reference sequence). J gave up 6 bases and V 5 bases, and 4 bases lay outside the gene matches. The CDR3: CASSLRDRGNIQYF. In DNA form, the CDR3 reads TGTGCCAGCAGCCTCCGGGACAGGGGAAACATTCAGTACTTC.

In its sample, this clonotype was seen many times. This chain uses TRBV4-3 with TRBJ2-1, with D possibly called TRBD1 or TRBD2 (5 bases each). The germline V gene has CDR1 LGHNA and CDR2 YSLEER. V gave up 0 bases and J gave up 4 bases, with 16 bases separating them. CDR3 size: 17 residues. In nucleotides, the CDR3 is TGCGCCAGCAGCCAAGATCGGGACGGCGGTTGGTACAATGAGCAGTTCTTC. The encoded protein is CASSQDRDGGWYNEQFF.

Ten or more counts support this clonotype. The chain has TRBV7-9 and TRBJ2-7; TRBD2 is a possible D gene (5 bases). The CDR3 is 15 residues long. In germline, CDR1 is SEHNR, CDR2 FQNEAQ (reference sequence). The V end lost 5 bases, the J end lost 8 bases, and 22 bases lay between the germline ends. The CDR3 reads CASSPRPEIREKQYF. In DNA form, the CDR3 reads TGTGCCAGCAGCCCACGGCCGGAGATAAGGGAGAAGCAGTACTTC.

About this clonotype: This clone may be a read error of a much larger clone one base away. The chain is built from TRBV6-1 and TRBJ1-6, with unresolved D. CDR3 size: 13 residues. Germline V gene sequence: CDR1 MNHNS, CDR2 SASEGT. With 2 bases removed from V and 8 bases from J, the gap between germline ends came to 7 bases. CDR3 bases: TGTGCCAGCAGTGAACTCCGGTATTCACCCCTCCACTTT. Protein sequence: CASSELRYSPLHF.

This clonotype was detected ten times or more. CDR3 region: CASSAQGLVSYNEQFF. As DNA, the CDR3 is TGTGCCAGCAGTGCTCAGGGACTAGTTTCCTACAATGAGCAGTTCTTC. The chain recombines TRBV12-3 or TRBV12-4 with TRBJ2-1, with 8 nucleotides matching TRBD2. V gave up 5 bases and J gave up 1 base; unmatched junction bases: 7. The CDR3 consists of 16 residues.